What follows describes a single TCR beta chain. Its antigen is not yet known. No base quality information exists; no much larger clone differs at one position. The sample originates from a study of cytomegalovirus exposure and HLA in healthy donors listed by TCRdb under 2017. Turning to the overall study: In an earlier analysis of fewer than 750 of the donors, under 300 Gb of sequence data and 90 million to 120 million unique TCR beta sequences from roughly 190 million T cells were reported. Five DR-DQ haplotypes were treated as single units for association and clustering because of strong linkage in the cohort. Genome-wide SNP genotypes for about 55% of the roughly 670 donors were used in a later genetic analysis, which treated that subset as a discovery cohort. Every discovery cohort repertoire had been produced on one sequencing platform. The study aimed to test whether cataloging public T cell receptors could reveal signatures of past pathogen exposure. High-throughput TCR immunosequencing, statistical association of individual TCRs with disease status, and machine learning were combined to predict cytomegalovirus infection status. Donor age, sex, ethnicity and CMV serostatus were collected together with the repertoire data. Of the 300 to 400 genotyped donors, approximately 83% fell in the genetic ancestry cluster associated with self-reported Caucasian donors. Both class I and class II loci were covered by HLA typing, at four-digit resolution. On average, around 240,000 unique TCR beta nucleotide sequences were sequenced per donor among several hundred genotyped donors of the cohort, with around 19% of those sequences being non-productive. A later analysis re-analyzed previously published TCR beta repertoires from 660 or so donors and added high-resolution HLA genotyping to study TCR occurrence patterns. Using immunosequencing, the study profiled T cell repertoires from about 650 subjects and related those repertoires to cytomegalovirus serostatus. The number of typed donors differed by locus: about 629-630 for A, B, C, DRB1 and DQB1; approximately 540 for DQA1; some 590 for DPA1; and around 490 for DPB1. In addition to the first cohort of about 650 subjects, a separate validation cohort of approximately 120 different subjects was used. Approximately 300 gigabases of sequencing data and approximately 92 million unique TCR sequences made up an early release that covered 500 to 650 HLA-typed donors. The later analysis used no new phenotypic data to find candidate immune exposures, relying instead on TCR beta sequences and their occurrence across donors. An earlier analysis of some 600 of the donors applied high-throughput TCR beta sequencing to assess whether each TCR beta V gene segment acted as functional or pseudogenic. Overall study results and their limits: Compared with equally common non-associated chains, HLA-associated TCR beta chains in a later analysis were more clonally expanded and had lower generation probabilities. According to a later analysis, TCR association rates differed among HLA loci, with DRB1 alleles showing the most associated TCRs and HLA-C alleles showing the fewest. Strong co-occurrence of HLA alleles, especially DR and DQ, made assigning TCR associations to individual alleles difficult. Immune exposure information for the cohort was limited to CMV serostatus. In an earlier analysis of 450 to 750 of the donors, most TCR beta V segments appeared in productive rearrangements about 87% or about 30% of the time, broadly matching IMGT annotations. According to a later genetic analysis, donors in an Asian-associated ancestry cluster had fewer N-insertions in productive TCRs than the approximately 650-donor mean. Specific HLA alleles were associated with 15,000 to 20,000 TCR beta sequences at a false discovery rate of 0.05 in a later analysis. Cytomegalovirus status was reported to be diagnosed by the classifier with high specificity and sensitivity in both the original and validation cohorts. Because counts were too low, about 15 rarely observed V segments, including chromosome 9 orphons, were left out of the earlier analysis of some 640 of the donors. Linkage disequilibrium might explain the correlated functional status among segregating V segments, but an unknown experimental factor could not be ruled out. A further reported finding was that TCR beta sequences accurately predicted the HLA-A and HLA-B alleles for most subjects in the first cohort. The authors suggested that the approach could potentially be extended to other disease states and immunological phenotypes. A few of the identified cytomegalovirus-associated TCR beta chains were confirmed in vitro to be specific for cytomegalovirus antigens. The sequencing pipeline was judged likely to have produced a cluster of highly shared sequence variants as a technical artifact. According to a later analysis, parvovirus B19, influenza, CMV and Epstein-Barr virus appeared linked to several top co-occurrence clusters. According to a later analysis, most CMV-associated TCR beta chains appeared to be HLA-restricted, and the HLA associations seemed to be driven largely by CMV exposure. The study gave a list of more than 150 TCR beta chains associated with cytomegalovirus. Some IMGT-functional V segments, including TRBV6-2 and TRBV6-3, could not be told apart with the 87-base-pair reads, so those segments were excluded. V-gene and J-gene trimming of TCR beta chains was associated with a missense DCLRE1C variant in a later genetic analysis, and the association was replicated in an independent cohort. Because some donors lacked HLA typing at each locus, the association tests relied only on the typed subset. The presence/absence analyses assumed that sequencing depth was roughly uniform across donors, and that assumption may not be true. While some public TCRs were present in many individuals, most TCR sequences turned up only very rarely across donors. In this cohort, only TCR beta chains were sequenced, and detectable features were limited by the absence of alpha or paired-chain data.

The cohort was made up of 500 to 850 healthy bone marrow donors. At the time of sampling, every cohort member was nominally healthy, though immune exposures that went unrecorded were likely present. The donor was CMV seropositive and belonged to the group of 250 to 300 seropositive cohort members. Each donor provided a peripheral blood sample, and peripheral blood mononuclear cells were used for TCR beta sequencing. Genomic DNA extraction from the blood cell samples was performed with the Qiagen DNeasy Blood Extraction Kit. The library was made by the immunoSEQ multiplex PCR assay. For the multiplex PCR, a mixture combining 60 forward primers for TCR Vbeta segments and 13 reverse primers for TCR Jbeta segments was used. A multiplex PCR assay on genomic DNA amplified the CDR3 region of rearranged TCR beta genes. On the Illumina HiSeq System, the amplified TCR beta libraries were sequenced as 87-base-pair reads. For the original study's pipeline: In a later analysis, about 80 million unique TCR beta chains were counted across the roughly 700 repertoires, and approximately 11 million of these chains were shared by at least two donors. Raw reads were error-corrected and collapsed into unique sequences with a nearest-neighbor algorithm that merged closely related sequences to remove PCR and sequencing errors. To assign V, D and J gene segments, CDR3 sequences were aligned to IMGT reference sequences. For a sequence to be retained, a match of at least six nucleotides to both a V gene segment and a J gene segment was required. Rearrangements were called productive when the CDR3 lacked stop codons and stayed in frame with V and J; all others were non-productive. CDR3 was defined by IMGT convention, running from the second conserved V-encoded cysteine to the conserved J-encoded phenylalanine. In an earlier analysis of around 570 of the donors, sequences lacking an unambiguous match to a single V gene segment were excluded. In an earlier analysis of approximately 560 of the donors, a V segment was called functional when productive rearrangements were above 56.7%, and segregating when the standard deviation between donors exceeded 5%. A statistical classification framework was built to diagnose cytomegalovirus status from the catalog of TCR beta chain sequences. A later analysis assigned V and J genes by comparing TCR nucleotide sequences with IMGT/GENE-DB human TR gene sequences. Using the TCRdist pipeline, a later analysis assigned CDR3 sequences along with most-parsimonious VDJ recombination scenarios. In a later analysis, every TCR beta chain was defined by the combination of its CDR3 amino acid sequence and its V-gene family, and reads without a unique V-gene family were dropped. A later analysis removed 592 highly shared, low-generation-probability nucleotide sequences to deal with suspected cross-contamination and a sequencing artifact. In a later analysis, a clonal expansion index was calculated for each public chain from normalized within-repertoire ranks of inferred template counts. In a later analysis, generation probabilities were computed using a VDJ recombination model fitted to out-of-frame rearrangements, and the results were checked against IGoR. In a later analysis, hypergeometric tests were used to score TCR-TCR, TCR-HLA and TCR-CMV co-occurrence, with a repertoire-size bias correction applied to TCR pairs. In a later analysis, false discovery rates were estimated by permuting HLA or CMV assignments 20 times. In a later analysis, co-occurring TCRs were grouped with DBSCAN, and TCRdist sequence similarity was added when clustering was performed within HLA-allele-positive subsets. Repertoires with fewer than 30,000 or more than 120,000 public chains, plus five repertoires with anomalous nucleotide sharing, were excluded from co-occurrence clustering. The table comes from immuneACCESS by way of TCRdb, which keeps in-frame sequences with V and J called. Part of the clones is missing from these tables; in studies checked, under half for an unresolved V gene and the rest for unknown reasons. V, J and clone size were drawn from that table, and D and trimming were deduced from the DNA. Counted in this sample were 150,000 to 200,000 clones; just over 75% of them appeared once. Approximately 1.5% of the sample lies in the top ten.

The CDR3 holds 16 amino acids from the cysteine to the phenylalanine. The only DNA kept is the CDR3, 48 bases in frame from the first base. Taken from the germline V gene (reference sequence), the CDR1 and CDR2 loops are MNHNY and SVGAGI. Clipping removes 0 bases from V and 2 bases from J, with 4 as the unmatched junction base count. Rearrangement joined TRBV6-6 to TRBJ1-5, with TRBD1 matching 7 junction bases. This receptor was taken from a woman in her 30s in good health and CMV-seropositive. Input material: PBMCs. Here is the DNA: TGTGCCAGCAGTTACTCGAAGGGGGCGGGCAATCAGCCCCAGCATTTT. It codes for CASSYSKGAGNQPQHF.